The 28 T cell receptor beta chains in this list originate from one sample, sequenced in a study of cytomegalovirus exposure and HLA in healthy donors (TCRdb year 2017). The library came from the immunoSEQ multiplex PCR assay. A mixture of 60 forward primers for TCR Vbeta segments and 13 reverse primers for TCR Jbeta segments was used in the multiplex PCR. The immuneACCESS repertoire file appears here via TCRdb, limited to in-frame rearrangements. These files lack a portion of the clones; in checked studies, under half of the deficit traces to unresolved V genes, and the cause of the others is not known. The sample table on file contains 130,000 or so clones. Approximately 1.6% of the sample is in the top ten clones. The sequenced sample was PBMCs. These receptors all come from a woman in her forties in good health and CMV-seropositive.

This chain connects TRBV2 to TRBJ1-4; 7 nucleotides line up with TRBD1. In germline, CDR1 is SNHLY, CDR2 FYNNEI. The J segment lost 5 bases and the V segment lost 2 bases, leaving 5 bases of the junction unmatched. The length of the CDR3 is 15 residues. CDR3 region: CASSERDRVNEKLFF. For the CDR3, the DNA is TGTGCCAGCAGTGAAAGGGACAGAGTCAATGAAAAACTGTTTTTT.

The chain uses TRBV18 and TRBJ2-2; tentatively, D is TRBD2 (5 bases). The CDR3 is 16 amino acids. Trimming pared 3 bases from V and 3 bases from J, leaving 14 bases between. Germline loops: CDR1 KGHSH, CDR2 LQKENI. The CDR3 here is CASSPQRQRDTGELFF. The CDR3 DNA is TGTGCCAGCTCACCGCAGCGGCAGAGGGACACCGGGGAGCTGTTTTTT.

The CDR3 here is CASSFLGTEGKTQYF. The DNA for the CDR3 is TGTGCCAGCAGTTTTCTGGGAACGGAGGGAAAGACCCAGTACTTC. The rearrangement joins TRBV27 to TRBJ2-5; tentatively, D is TRBD2 (6 bases). The length of the CDR3 is 15 residues. The germline V gene has CDR1 MNHEY and CDR2 SMNVEV (reference sequence). Trimming left V 3 bases short and J 6 bases short, with 17 bases between.

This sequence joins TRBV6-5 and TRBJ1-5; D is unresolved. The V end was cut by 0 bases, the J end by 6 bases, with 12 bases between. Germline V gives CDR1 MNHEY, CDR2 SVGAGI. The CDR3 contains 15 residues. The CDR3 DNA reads TGTGCCAGCAGTTACTCAGGGAGAGATAGTCAGCCCCAGCATTTT. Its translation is CASSYSGRDSQPQHF.

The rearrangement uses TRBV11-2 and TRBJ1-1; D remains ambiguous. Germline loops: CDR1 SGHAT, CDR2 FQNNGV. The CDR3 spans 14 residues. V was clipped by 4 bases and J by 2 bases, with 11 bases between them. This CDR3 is CASSSRGTNTEAFF. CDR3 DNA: TGTGCCAGCAGCTCCCGCGGTACAAACACTGAAGCTTTCTTT. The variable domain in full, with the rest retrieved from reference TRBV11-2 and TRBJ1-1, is EAGVAQSPRYKIIEKRQSVAFWCNPISGHATLYWYQQILGQGPKLLIQFQNNGVVDDSQLPKDRFSAERLKGVDSTLKIQPAKLEDSAVYLCASSSRGTNTEAFFGQGTRLTVV.

CDR3 residues: CASSFNAGRNQPQHF. The CDR3 DNA is TGTGCCAGCAGCTTTAACGCGGGCCGCAATCAGCCCCAGCATTTT. The V and J genes are TRBV7-9 and TRBJ1-5; D not resolved. The CDR3 covers 15 residues. Trimming left V 3 bases short and J 2 bases short, with 11 bases between. Germline V gene data show CDR1 as SEHNR and CDR2 as FQNEAQ (reference sequence).

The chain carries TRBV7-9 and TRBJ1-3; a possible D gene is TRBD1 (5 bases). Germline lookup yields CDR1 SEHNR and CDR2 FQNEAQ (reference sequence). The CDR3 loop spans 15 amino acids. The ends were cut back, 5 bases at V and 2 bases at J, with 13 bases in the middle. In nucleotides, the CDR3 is TGTGCCAGCAGCCGCCCCAGGGTAACTGGAAACACCATATATTTT. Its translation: CASSRPRVTGNTIYF.

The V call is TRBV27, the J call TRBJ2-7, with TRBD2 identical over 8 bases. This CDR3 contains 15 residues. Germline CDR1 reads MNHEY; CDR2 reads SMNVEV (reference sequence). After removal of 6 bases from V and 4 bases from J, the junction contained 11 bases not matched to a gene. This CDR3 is CASRRSPTSEYEQYF. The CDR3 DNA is TGTGCCAGCAGACGTAGTCCGACTAGCGAGTACGAGCAGTACTTC.

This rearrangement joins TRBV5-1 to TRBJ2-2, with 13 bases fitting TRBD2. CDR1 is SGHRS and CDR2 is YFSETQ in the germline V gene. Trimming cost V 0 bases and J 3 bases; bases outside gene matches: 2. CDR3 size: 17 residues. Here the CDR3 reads CASSLGLAGGDTGELFF. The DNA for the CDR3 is TGCGCCAGCAGCTTGGGACTAGCGGGAGGAGACACCGGGGAGCTGTTTTTT.

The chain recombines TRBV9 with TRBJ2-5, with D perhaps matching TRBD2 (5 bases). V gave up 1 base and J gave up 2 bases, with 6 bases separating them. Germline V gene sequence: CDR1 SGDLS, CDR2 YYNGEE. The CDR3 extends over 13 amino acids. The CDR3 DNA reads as TGTGCCAGCAGCGTAAGCGGACAAGAGACCCAGTACTTC. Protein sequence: CASSVSGQETQYF.

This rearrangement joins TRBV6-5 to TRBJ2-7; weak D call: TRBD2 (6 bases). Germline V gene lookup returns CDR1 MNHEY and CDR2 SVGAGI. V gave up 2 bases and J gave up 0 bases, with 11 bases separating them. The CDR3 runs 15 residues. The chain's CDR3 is CASSYGDSPSYEQYF. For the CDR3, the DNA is TGTGCCAGCAGTTACGGGGACTCCCCCTCCTACGAGCAGTACTTC.

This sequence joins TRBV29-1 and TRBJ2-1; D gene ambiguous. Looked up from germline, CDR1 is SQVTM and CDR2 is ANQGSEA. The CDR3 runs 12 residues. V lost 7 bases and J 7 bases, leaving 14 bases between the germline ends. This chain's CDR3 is CSALKPVNEQFF. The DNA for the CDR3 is TGCAGCGCCCTTAAGCCGGTGAATGAGCAGTTCTTC.

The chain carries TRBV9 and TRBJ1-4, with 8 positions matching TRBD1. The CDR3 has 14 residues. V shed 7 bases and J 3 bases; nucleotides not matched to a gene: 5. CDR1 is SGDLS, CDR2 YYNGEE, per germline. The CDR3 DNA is TGTGCCAGCGGTCAGGGGGCTGCTAATGAAAAACTGTTTTTT. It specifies CASGQGAANEKLFF. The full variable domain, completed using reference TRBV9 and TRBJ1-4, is DSGVTQTPKHLITATGQRVTLRCSPRSGDLSVYWYQQSLDQGLQFLIQYYNGEERAKGNILERFSAQQFPDLHSELNLSSLELGDSALYFCASGQGAANEKLFFGSGTQLSVL.

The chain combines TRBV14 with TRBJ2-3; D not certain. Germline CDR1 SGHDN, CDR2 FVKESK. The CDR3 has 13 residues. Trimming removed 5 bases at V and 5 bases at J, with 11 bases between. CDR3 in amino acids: CASSSESRDTQYF. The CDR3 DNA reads TGTGCCAGCAGCTCCGAATCCAGAGATACGCAGTATTTT.

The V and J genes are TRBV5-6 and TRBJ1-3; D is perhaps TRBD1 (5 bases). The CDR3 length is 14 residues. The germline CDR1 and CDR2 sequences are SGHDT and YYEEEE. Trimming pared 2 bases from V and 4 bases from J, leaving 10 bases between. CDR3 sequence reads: CASSLGAGGNTIYF. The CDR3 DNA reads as TGTGCCAGCAGCTTAGGGGCAGGCGGAAACACCATATATTTT.

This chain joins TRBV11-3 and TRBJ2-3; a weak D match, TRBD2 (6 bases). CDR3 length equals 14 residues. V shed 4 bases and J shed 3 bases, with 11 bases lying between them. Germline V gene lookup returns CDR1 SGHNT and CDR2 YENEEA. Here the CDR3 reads CASSWDLMTDTQYF. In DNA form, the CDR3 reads TGTGCCAGCAGCTGGGACTTAATGACAGATACGCAGTATTTT.

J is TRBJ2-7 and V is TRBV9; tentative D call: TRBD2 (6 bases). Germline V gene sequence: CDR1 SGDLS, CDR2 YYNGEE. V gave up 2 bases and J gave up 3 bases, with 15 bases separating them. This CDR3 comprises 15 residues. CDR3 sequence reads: CASSVPGGRHYEQYF. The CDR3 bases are TGTGCCAGCAGCGTCCCCGGGGGACGCCACTACGAGCAGTACTTC.

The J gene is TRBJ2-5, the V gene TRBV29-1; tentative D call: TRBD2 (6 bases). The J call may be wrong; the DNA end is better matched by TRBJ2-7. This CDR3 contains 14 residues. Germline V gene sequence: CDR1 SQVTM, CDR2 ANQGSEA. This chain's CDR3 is CSVEGGRGSYEQYF. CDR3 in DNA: TGCAGCGTTGAGGGGGGACGGGGTTCCTACGAGCAGTACTTC.

CDR3 sequence: CASSMGLAGVREQFF. Here the CDR3 DNA reads TGTGCCAGCAGCATGGGACTAGCGGGAGTCCGGGAGCAGTTCTTC. V is TRBV7-3 and J is TRBJ2-1; 14 nucleotides match TRBD2. The V gene end was trimmed by 5 bases and the J gene end by 10 bases; junction bases not matched to a gene: 7. The CDR3 totals 15 residues. The germline V gene encodes CDR1 SGHTA and CDR2 FQGTGA.

CDR3 amino acids: CASSSGLAGVAHNEQFF. The CDR3 DNA sequence: TGTGCCAGCAGCTCGGGACTAGCGGGAGTTGCCCACAATGAGCAGTTCTTC. V is TRBV7-3 and J is TRBJ2-1; 14 nucleotides agree with TRBD2. The V gene's germline CDR1 is SGHTA and CDR2 FQGTGA. J was trimmed by 5 bases and V by 4 bases; bases with no gene match: 7. The CDR3 is 17 residues long. Complete variable domain (other parts from reference TRBV7-3 and TRBJ2-1): GAGVSQTPSNKVTEKGKYVELRCDPISGHTALYWYRQSLGQGPEFLIYFQGTGAADDSGLPNDRFFAVRPEGSVSTLKIQRTERGDSAVYLCASSSGLAGVAHNEQFFGPGTRLTVL.

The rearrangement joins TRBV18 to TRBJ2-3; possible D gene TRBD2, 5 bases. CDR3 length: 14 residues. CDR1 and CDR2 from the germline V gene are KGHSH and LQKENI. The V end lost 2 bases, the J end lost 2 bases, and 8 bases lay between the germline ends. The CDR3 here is CASSPEGLTDTQYF. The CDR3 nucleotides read TGTGCCAGCTCACCAGAAGGACTCACAGATACGCAGTATTTT.

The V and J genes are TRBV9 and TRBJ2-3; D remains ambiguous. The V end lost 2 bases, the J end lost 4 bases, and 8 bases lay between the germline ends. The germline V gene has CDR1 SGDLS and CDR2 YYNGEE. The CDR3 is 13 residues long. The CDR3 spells CASSVLSSDTQYF. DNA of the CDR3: TGTGCCAGCAGCGTCCTGAGTTCAGATACGCAGTATTTT.

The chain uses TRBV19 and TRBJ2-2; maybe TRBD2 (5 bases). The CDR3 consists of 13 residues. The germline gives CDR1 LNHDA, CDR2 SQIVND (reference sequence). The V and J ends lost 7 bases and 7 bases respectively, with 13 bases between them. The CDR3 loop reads CASTQIGGGELFF. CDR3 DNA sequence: TGTGCCAGTACTCAGATCGGAGGCGGGGAGCTGTTTTTT.

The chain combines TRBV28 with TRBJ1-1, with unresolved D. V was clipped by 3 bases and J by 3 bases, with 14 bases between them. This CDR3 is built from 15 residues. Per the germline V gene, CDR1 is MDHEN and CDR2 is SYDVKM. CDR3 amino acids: CASSLAGGSHTEAFF. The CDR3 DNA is TGTGCCAGCAGTTTGGCCGGAGGGTCTCACACTGAAGCTTTCTTT. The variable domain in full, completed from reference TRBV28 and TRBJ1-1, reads DVKVTQSSRYLVKRTGEKVFLECVQDMDHENMFWYRQDPGLGLRLIYFSYDVKMKEKGDIPEGYSVSREKKERFSLILESASTNQTSMYLCASSLAGGSHTEAFFGQGTRLTVV.

The CDR3 reads CATSSSAGGNQPQHF. The CDR3 nucleotides are TGTGCCACCAGCAGCTCTGCCGGGGGCAATCAGCCCCAGCATTTT. The chain combines TRBV15 with TRBJ1-5; D uncertain. The CDR3 contains 15 residues. V was pared by 3 bases and J by 2 bases, with 11 bases between. Germline CDR1 is LNHNV and CDR2 is YYDKDF (reference sequence).

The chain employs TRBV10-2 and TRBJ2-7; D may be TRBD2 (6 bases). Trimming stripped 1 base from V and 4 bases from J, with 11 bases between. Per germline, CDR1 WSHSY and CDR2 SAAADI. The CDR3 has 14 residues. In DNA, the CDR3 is TGCGCCAGCAGTGAGTTAGGAGGGGAGTACGAGCAGTACTTC. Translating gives CASSELGGEYEQYF.

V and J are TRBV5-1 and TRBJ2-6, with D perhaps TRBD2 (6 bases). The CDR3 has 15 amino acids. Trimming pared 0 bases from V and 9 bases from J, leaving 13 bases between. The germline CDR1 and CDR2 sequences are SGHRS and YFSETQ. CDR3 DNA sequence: TGCGCCAGCAGCTTGGTAACCGAAGCGGGCAACGTCCTGACTTTC. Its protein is CASSLVTEAGNVLTF.

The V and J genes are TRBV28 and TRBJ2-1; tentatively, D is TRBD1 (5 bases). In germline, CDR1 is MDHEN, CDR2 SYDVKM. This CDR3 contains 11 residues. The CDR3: CVAGTYNEQFF. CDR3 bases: TGTGTCGCAGGGACCTACAATGAGCAGTTCTTC. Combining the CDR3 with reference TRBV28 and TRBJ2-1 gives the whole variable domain DVKVTQSSRYLVKRTGEKVFLECVQDMDHENMFWYRQDPGLGLRLIYFSYDVKMKEKGDIPEGYSVSREKKERFSLILESASTNQTSMYLCVAGTYNEQFFGPGTRLTVL.